These 19 T cell receptor beta chains came from one sample sequenced in a study of T-cell memory formation after mild COVID-19. TCRdb reanalysed the 5' RACE reads using MiXCR and keeps one entry per CDR3 protein. This sample has about 400,000 distinct CDR3 sequences, with approximately 19% found just once. Sequencing was done on a sample of PBMCs or a T cell subset sorted from them (not recorded which). Source of these receptors: a young man who had mild COVID-19 (a few samples of this study predate the infection). Cell type and time point are not known.

This clonotype was recorded at least ten times. The chain employs TRBV5-4 and TRBJ2-1, with D hard to call. Germline assignment: CDR1 SGHNT and CDR2 YYREEE (reference sequence). The ends were cut back, 0 bases at V and 7 bases at J, with 20 bases in the middle. The CDR3 totals 17 residues. CDR3 region: CASSLGKWVRIQNEQFF. The CDR3 nucleotides are TGTGCCAGCAGCTTGGGAAAATGGGTGCGAATACAGAATGAGCAGTTCTTC.

The rearrangement links TRBV6-5 to TRBJ2-5; D gene ambiguous. Between the trimmed V and J ends, which lost 3 bases and 2 bases, there was a span of 7 bases. Germline values: CDR1 MNHEY, CDR2 SVGAGI. This CDR3 has 13 residues. The CDR3 DNA follows: TGTGCCAGCAGTTATCAGCGACAAGAGACCCAGTACTTC. Amino acid sequence: CASSYQRQETQYF.

This clonotype has more than one count but fewer than ten. The rearrangement links TRBV4-3 to TRBJ2-7; tentative D call: TRBD1 (5 bases). V shed 0 bases and J shed 4 bases, with 10 bases lying between them. The CDR3 is made up of 14 amino acids. The V gene's germline CDR1 is LGHNA and CDR2 YSLEER. Here the CDR3 reads CASSQDWQGYEQYF. The CDR3 region has the DNA TGCGCCAGCAGCCAAGACTGGCAGGGTTACGAGCAGTACTTC.

CDR3 protein: CASSRTGGGGTDTQYF. CDR3 nucleotide sequence: TGTGCCAGCAGCCGGACAGGGGGCGGAGGCACAGATACGCAGTATTTT. This chain uses TRBV7-2 with TRBJ2-3, with 11 bases aligning to TRBD1. With V trimmed by 5 bases and J by 1 base, 5 bases remained unmatched. CDR1 and CDR2 (germline): SGHTA, FQGNSA. This CDR3 region has 16 residues. The full variable domain, rest sourced from reference TRBV7-2 and TRBJ2-3, is GAGVSQSPSNKVTEKGKDVELRCDPISGHTALYWYRQSLGQGLEFLIYFQGNSAPDKSGLPSDRFSAERTGGSVSTLTIQRTQQEDSAVYLCASSRTGGGGTDTQYFGPGTRLTVL.

This clonotype was seen only a few times. The chain carries TRBV6-2 or TRBV6-3 and TRBJ2-1; TRBD1 aligns across 9 bases. CDR1 and CDR2 from the germline V gene are MNHEY and SVGEGT. V gave up 5 bases and J gave up 2 bases; unmatched junction bases: 10. The CDR3 has 17 residues. CDR3 DNA: TGTGCCAGCAGTCGCGACCGGGACAGGGTTACCTACAATGAGCAGTTCTTC. Translation gives CASSRDRDRVTYNEQFF.

This clonotype was observed a few times. CDR3: CAISGQEGAVDEQYF. The CDR3 nucleotides read TGTGCCATCAGTGGTCAGGAGGGGGCTGTAGACGAGCAGTACTTC. This chain links TRBV10-3 with TRBJ2-7; the D gene is possibly TRBD1 (7 bases). Per germline, CDR1 ENHRY and CDR2 SYGVKD. V was pared by 4 bases and J by 5 bases, with 18 bases between. This CDR3 is built from 15 residues.

This clonotype has a count of ten or more. The V call is TRBV5-6, the J call TRBJ2-7, with 8 bases aligning to TRBD1. The CDR3 extends over 15 amino acids. Trimming cost V 3 bases and J 5 bases; bases outside gene matches: 10. CDR1 is SGHDT, CDR2 YYEEEE, per germline. In nucleotides, the CDR3 is TGTGCCAGCAGCTCCAGGGCAGGGGGCCTCGACGAGCAGTACTTC. This translates into CASSSRAGGLDEQYF.

The table lists this clonotype with a few counts. J is TRBJ1-2 and V is TRBV2; 9 bases fit TRBD1. This CDR3 contains 15 residues. CDR1 and CDR2 from the germline V gene are SNHLY and FYNNEI. V gave up 7 bases and J gave up 4 bases; unmatched junction bases: 10. In DNA form, the CDR3 reads TGTGCCAGCACCCTGGGACAGGGCGGAAGCTATGGCTACACCTTC. Its protein is CASTLGQGGSYGYTF.

J is TRBJ2-7 and V is TRBV12-3 or TRBV12-4; 10 nucleotides line up with TRBD1. CDR3 length: 14 residues. V was pared by 2 bases and J by 3 bases, with 1 base of the junction left unmatched. The CDR3 loop is CASSLWTGGYEQYF. CDR3 DNA: TGTGCCAGCAGTTTATGGACAGGGGGCTACGAGCAGTACTTC.

The chain uses TRBV18 and TRBJ1-1; D gene unclear. Germline lookup yields CDR1 KGHSH and CDR2 LQKENI. V was clipped by 2 bases and J by 5 bases, with 9 bases between them. The CDR3 runs to 13 residues. The CDR3 spells CASSPGRGTEAFF. CDR3 coding DNA: TGTGCCAGCTCACCAGGGCGGGGAACTGAAGCTTTCTTT.

This clonotype was counted a few times. This chain joins TRBV4-2 and TRBJ2-3; no clear D. CDR3 length: 12 residues. V was pared by 1 base and J by 10 bases, with 9 bases between. CDR1 and CDR2 (germline): LGHNA, YNFKEQ. The CDR3 DNA reads as TGTGCCAGCAGCCAAGGTGGGTGGGCGCAGTATTTT. It is translated as CASSQGGWAQYF.

CDR3 bases: TGCGCCAGCAGCTTGGCCCCCGTCGCAGACTATGGCTACACCTTC. Translation gives CASSLAPVADYGYTF. V gene TRBV5-1 combines with J gene TRBJ1-2; D ambiguous. The CDR3 has 15 amino acids. Germline CDR1 and CDR2: SGHRS and YFSETQ. Between the trimmed V and J ends, which lost 0 bases and 3 bases, there was a span of 12 bases.

The V and J genes are TRBV11-2 and TRBJ2-7, with a weak D call TRBD1 (8 bases). From germline, CDR1 is SGHAT and CDR2 FQNNGV. This CDR3 has 17 amino acids. V was pared by 0 bases and J by 0 bases, with 15 bases between. The CDR3 here is CASSLEGGTGYSYEQYV. CDR3 nucleotide sequence: TGTGCCAGCAGCTTAGAGGGAGGGACAGGCTACTCCTACGAGCAGTACGTC.

V is TRBV11-2 and J is TRBJ1-1; D call uncertain. CDR3 length: 14 residues. Between the trimmed V and J ends, which lost 5 bases and 0 bases, there was a span of 10 bases. CDR1 is SGHAT, CDR2 FQNNGV, per germline. In DNA, the CDR3 is TGTGCCAGCAGCACTGGACGAATGAACACTGAAGCTTTCTTT. Translation gives CASSTGRMNTEAFF. Using reference TRBV11-2 and TRBJ1-1 for the parts outside the CDR3, the full variable domain is EAGVAQSPRYKIIEKRQSVAFWCNPISGHATLYWYQQILGQGPKLLIQFQNNGVVDDSQLPKDRFSAERLKGVDSTLKIQPAKLEDSAVYLCASSTGRMNTEAFFGQGTRLTVV.

This clonotype was seen only a few times. The chain recombines TRBV7-9 with TRBJ2-7; TRBD1 matches at 8 bases. V shed 4 bases and J 4 bases; nucleotides not matched to a gene: 9. Per the germline V gene, CDR1 is SEHNR and CDR2 is FQNEAQ (reference sequence). This CDR3 has 15 residues. The CDR3 region is CASSSLRTGLYEQYV. In DNA form, the CDR3 reads TGTGCCAGCAGCTCCCTACGGACAGGGTTGTACGAGCAGTACGTC.

The chain carries TRBV12-3 or TRBV12-4 and TRBJ2-1; D remains ambiguous. Trimming took 5 bases from V and 4 from J, leaving 15 bases between them. The CDR3 contains 15 residues. This CDR3 reads CASSVGQPPYNEQFF. The CDR3 DNA reads as TGTGCCAGCAGTGTTGGCCAGCCCCCATACAATGAGCAGTTCTTC.

The chain is built from TRBV3-1 and TRBJ2-7; 11 bases match TRBD2. The trim removed 6 bases at V and 1 base at J, leaving 8 bases unmatched. CDR1 is LGHDT, CDR2 YNNKEL, per germline (reference sequence). The CDR3 sequence is 16 residues long. CDR3 amino acids: CASSPFPSGGSYEQYF. In nucleotides, the CDR3 is TGTGCCAGCAGTCCCTTTCCTAGCGGGGGGTCCTACGAGCAGTACTTC.

This clonotype was counted many times. This sequence joins TRBV25-1 and TRBJ2-1, with D uncertain. This CDR3 is built from 14 residues. Trimming stripped 5 bases from V and 8 bases from J, with 16 bases between. The germline V gene has CDR1 MGHDK and CDR2 SYGVNS. The CDR3 loop is CASSRISPPDEQFF. CDR3 coding DNA: TGTGCCAGCAGTCGAATATCCCCTCCCGATGAGCAGTTCTTC. The full variable domain, in which reference TRBV25-1 and TRBJ2-1 provide the parts outside the CDR3, is EADIYQTPRYLVIGTGKKITLECSQTMGHDKMYWYQQDPGMELHLIHYSYGVNSTEKGDLSSESTVSRIRTEHFPLTLESARPSHTSQYLCASSRISPPDEQFFGPGTRLTVL.

This clonotype was counted many times. The chain carries TRBV7-3 and TRBJ1-2; no reliable D call. The CDR3 covers 13 residues. V gave up 5 bases and J gave up 1 base, with 8 bases separating them. Per the germline V gene, CDR1 is SGHTA and CDR2 is FQGTGA. This CDR3 reads CASSLDNNYGYTF. The CDR3 DNA sequence: TGTGCCAGCAGCCTCGACAATAACTATGGCTACACCTTC. Filled out from reference TRBV7-3 and TRBJ1-2, the complete variable domain reads GAGVSQTPSNKVTEKGKYVELRCDPISGHTALYWYRQSLGQGPEFLIYFQGTGAADDSGLPNDRFFAVRPEGSVSTLKIQRTERGDSAVYLCASSLDNNYGYTFGSGTRLTVV.